This T cell receptor beta chain originates from a study of radiotherapy plus CTLA-4 blockade in lung cancer. Study-wide findings and caveats: According to reports, early shifts in blood T cell clones, alongside interferon-beta, forecast response most accurately.

CDR1 and CDR2 from the germline V gene are KGHSH and LQKENI. V was pared by 6 bases and J by 4 bases, with 13 bases between. The CDR3 sequence is 15 residues long. Assay: immunoSEQ multiplex PCR; the TCRdb copy retains only in-frame clones and omits some. The sample lists around 78,000 clones, around 76% occurring once. Points on this clone: Antigen unknown.

The TCR sequence derives from a human donor with non-small cell lung cancer who had a partial response to radiotherapy plus ipilimumab. Some clones in this sample may be carry-over from other donors' samples. The V and J genes are TRBV18 and TRBJ2-6; weak D call: TRBD1 (5 bases). Source: peripheral blood, taken from a patient treated with radiotherapy plus ipilimumab. The CDR3 here is CASSPAGAGANVLTF. The DNA for the CDR3 is TGTGCCAGCTCTCCGGCTGGGGCCGGGGCCAACGTCCTGACTTTC. The full variable domain, completed using reference TRBV18 and TRBJ2-6, is NAGVMQNPRHLVRRRGQEARLRCSPMKGHSHVYWYRQLPEEGLKFMVYLQKENIIDESGMPKERFSAEFPKEGPSILRIQQVVRGDSAAYFCASSPAGAGANVLTFGAGSRLTVL.